This entry lists 17 T cell receptor beta chains sequenced from one sample in a study of shared clonotypes between healthy human individuals. The data were produced by immunoSEQ multiplex PCR, yet TCRdb's version contains in-frame clones alone and is incomplete. The data show a few hundred thousand clones, about nine tenths seen once. Sequencing was performed on memory CD8+ T cells sorted from blood. As to subset: CD45RO+ cells pooled with CCR7-negative TemRA cells. The receptors stem from a man between 18 and 29 years old in good health.

This rearrangement joins TRBV7-2 to TRBJ2-7, with 13 bases aligning to TRBD2. In germline, CDR1 is SGHTA, CDR2 FQGNSA. This CDR3 has 16 amino acids. After removal of 5 bases from V and 0 bases from J, the junction contained 4 bases not matched to a gene. DNA for the CDR3: TGTGCCAGCAGCCTGGGACTAGCGGGGCACTCCTACGAGCAGTACTTC. It encodes CASSLGLAGHSYEQYF.

This chain joins TRBV19 and TRBJ1-1; possibly TRBD1 for D (6 bases). The CDR3 has 16 amino acids. Per germline, CDR1 LNHDA and CDR2 SQIVND (reference sequence). The V end was cut by 8 bases, the J end by 2 bases, with 21 bases between. As DNA, the CDR3 is TGTGCCAGTGGGGCGGGGGCCTACTCGATTAACACTGAAGCTTTCTTT. It is translated as CASGAGAYSINTEAFF.

The CDR3: CASSIRESEQYF. The CDR3 DNA reads as TGTGCCAGCAGTATTCGGGAGAGCGAGCAGTACTTC. The chain joins TRBV7-6 to TRBJ2-7; D possibly corresponds to TRBD2 (6 bases). The CDR3 covers 12 residues. Germline V CDR1 and CDR2: SGHVS, FNYEAQ. V lost 6 bases, J lost 6 bases, and 12 bases lay in between.

The genes are TRBV30 and TRBJ1-1; TRBD1 matches 7 bases. From germline, CDR1 is GTSNPN and CDR2 SVGIG (reference sequence). CDR3 size: 11 residues. CDR3 protein: CAGGGSTEAFF. Written as DNA, the CDR3 is TGTGCGGGAGGGGGCAGCACTGAAGCTTTCTTT.

The rearrangement joins TRBV30 to TRBJ2-1; 7 nucleotides line up with TRBD2. CDR3 length: 16 amino acids. Germline loops: CDR1 GTSNPN, CDR2 SVGIG (reference sequence). V gave up 0 bases and J gave up 6 bases; unmatched junction bases: 11. The CDR3 spells CAWSVRAGRRGNEQFF. CDR3 nucleotide sequence: TGTGCCTGGAGTGTACGAGCGGGACGGCGTGGCAATGAGCAGTTCTTC.

V usage is TRBV4-3 and J usage is TRBJ2-1, with D tentatively TRBD2 (5 bases). The V end was cut by 0 bases, the J end by 6 bases, with 12 bases between. This CDR3 has 15 amino acids. Germline V gene sequence: CDR1 LGHNA, CDR2 YSLEER. CDR3 region: CASSQDGLACNEQFF. The CDR3 region has the DNA TGCGCCAGCAGCCAAGATGGCCTAGCCTGCAATGAGCAGTTCTTC.

J is TRBJ2-2 and V is TRBV12-5; no definite D call. V was cut by 0 bases and J by 0 bases, with 11 bases left in between. The germline V gene has CDR1 LGHNT and CDR2 FRNRAP. The CDR3 runs 17 residues. CDR3 in amino acids: CASGLVLAQTNTGELFF. CDR3 bases: TGTGCTAGTGGTTTGGTACTGGCTCAGACGAACACCGGGGAGCTGTTTTTT.

The gene calls are TRBV7-9 and TRBJ2-1, with 8 bases lining up with TRBD1. CDR1 SEHNR and CDR2 FQNEAQ come from the germline V gene (reference sequence). V lost 4 bases, J lost 2 bases, and 7 bases stayed unmatched. This CDR3 is built from 16 residues. CDR3 region: CASSSTGQGPYNEQFF. CDR3 nucleotides: TGTGCCAGCAGCTCCACTGGACAGGGCCCCTACAATGAGCAGTTCTTC.

This chain links TRBV9 with TRBJ2-3; 7 bases fit TRBD1. V was clipped by 4 bases and J by 4 bases; unmatched bases: 6. Germline V lookup: CDR1 SGDLS, CDR2 YYNGEE. The CDR3 extends over 14 amino acids. The CDR3: CASSSGQEADTQYF. CDR3 in DNA: TGTGCCAGCAGCTCCGGACAGGAGGCAGATACGCAGTATTTT.

The chain is built from TRBV27 and TRBJ1-6; D gene uncertain. The germline V gene encodes CDR1 MNHEY and CDR2 SMNVEV (reference sequence). The V end lost 4 bases, the J end lost 9 bases, and 16 bases lay between the germline ends. The CDR3 is 15 residues long. DNA for the CDR3: TGTGCCAGCAGTTCCCCGCCAGGTCCTGGTTCACCCCTCCACTTT. This sequence encodes CASSSPPGPGSPLHF.

This clone has only one observation. The chain employs TRBV7-9 and TRBJ2-2; D gene ambiguous. This CDR3 has 11 amino acids. Germline values: CDR1 SEHNR, CDR2 FQNEAQ (reference sequence). Trimming pared 5 bases from V and 6 bases from J, leaving 4 bases between. CDR3 loop: CASSSSGELFF. The DNA for the CDR3 is TGTGCCAGCAGCAGTTCCGGGGAGCTGTTTTTT.

This clone was counted once. The chain employs TRBV7-9 and TRBJ2-1, with TRBD1 identical over 10 bases. CDR1 is SEHNR and CDR2 is FQNEAQ in the germline V gene (reference sequence). The trim removed 3 bases at V and 4 bases at J, leaving 9 bases unmatched. The CDR3 sequence is 17 residues long. CDR3 nucleotides: TGTGCCAGCAGCTTGTTAAAGGGACAGGGGACTTACAATGAGCAGTTCTTC. This translates into CASSLLKGQGTYNEQFF.

The count of this clone is one. J is TRBJ2-3 and V is TRBV5-1, with TRBD1 identical over 9 bases. The CDR3 length is 15 residues. V gave up 4 bases and J gave up 5 bases; unmatched junction bases: 8. The germline V gene encodes CDR1 SGHRS and CDR2 YFSETQ. In DNA form, the CDR3 reads TGCGCCAGCAGCCCCGGGACAGGGTTTGGAGATACGCAGTATTTT. It specifies CASSPGTGFGDTQYF.

The gene calls are TRBV28 and TRBJ1-1, with 8 bases aligning to TRBD1. Per germline, CDR1 MDHEN and CDR2 SYDVKM. Trimming removed 5 bases from V and 0 bases from J; junction bases left unmatched: 5. There are 15 residues in the CDR3. The CDR3 protein is CASSRWTGLNTEAFF. In DNA, the CDR3 is TGTGCCAGCAGTAGGTGGACAGGGCTGAACACTGAAGCTTTCTTT.

The V call is TRBV5-4, the J call TRBJ2-3; TRBD2 matches at 7 bases. The CDR3 consists of 15 residues. V gave up 7 bases and J gave up 6 bases; unmatched junction bases: 14. Germline V gene sequence: CDR1 SGHNT, CDR2 YYREEE (reference sequence). Here the CDR3 DNA reads TGTGCCAGCTCCCTCTGGGGGGAGGGCCCCGATACGCAGTATTTT. This codes for CASSLWGEGPDTQYF.

This rearrangement joins TRBV7-9 to TRBJ2-7; D is possibly TRBD1 or TRBD2 (6 bases each). V dropped 11 bases and J dropped 8 bases, with 28 bases sitting between them. Germline-derived CDR1 and CDR2 are SEHNR and FQNEAQ (reference sequence). This CDR3 contains 15 residues. This CDR3 reads CAGSLVSQVGGQQYF. The CDR3 coding sequence is TGTGCCGGAAGTCTGGTCTCTCAGGTGGGGGGCCAGCAGTACTTC.

This chain uses TRBV4-1 with TRBJ2-5, with 10 bases identical to TRBD2. CDR1 MGHRA and CDR2 YSYEKL come from the germline V gene. V lost 0 bases and J lost 5; bases outside the gene matches: 15. The CDR3 is made up of 19 amino acids. In nucleotides, the CDR3 is TGCGCCAGCAGCCAAGATCCGTCCGGACTAGCGGACCTGGCGGAGACCCAGTACTTC. Its translation: CASSQDPSGLADLAETQYF.